The sequence of this TCR beta chain was determined in a study of blood T cell repertoires in COVID-19 (TCRdb year 2020). In the study overall: The collaborator samples originated in the United States, Italy and Spain and spanned the acute and convalescent phases of COVID-19. The material from the prospective study consisted of cDNA or gDNA derived from T cells, B-cell-depleted T cells, or PBMCs. Deeply sampled blood TCRbeta repertoires from subjects exposed to, actively infected with, or recovered from COVID-19 were included in the dataset. The repertoires were released in a freely available public database meant as a resource for research on the immune response to SARS-CoV-2. The samples were drawn from the first 160 participants of the ongoing ImmuneRACE study and from more than 1,000 subjects provided by 6 global collaborators. Nearly every sample came with metadata listing a de-identified subject ID, COVID-19 status, age in years and sex. HLA class I and class II types, where available, came from metadata supplied by the sample provider rather than from assay-based typing.

Each collaborating institution followed its own protocols to collect whole blood in K2EDTA tubes. Collaborator samples were shipped for TCRbeta analysis as frozen whole blood, isolated PBMCs, or DNA extracted from either sample type. On this clone itself: Its antigen is not yet known. No base quality information exists; no much larger clone differs at one position.

TCRbeta CDR3 regions were amplified from genomic DNA using the immunoSEQ Assay, a bias-controlled multiplex PCR. The authors' pipeline ran thus. Within the assay, amplification of reference gene primers was used to estimate how many nucleated cells each sample contained. Sequence reads were collapsed and filtered to measure the absolute abundance of every unique TCRbeta CDR3 rearrangement. For each sample, productive Simpson clonality was calculated as the square root of Simpson's diversity index across productive rearrangements. TCRdb carries this immuneACCESS record with in-frame sequences only. Its versions omit some clonotypes, under half of them owing to an unresolved V gene in the studies checked, with the rest unexplained. V, J and clone size are those of that table, while D and trimming were read from the DNA. This sample has about 300,000 clones in its table, and around 88% of those were observed once. The ten largest clones capture roughly 1.2% of the sample.

What the work shows at the level of the full study, not this receptor alone: The quantity of clinical and demographic metadata differed by source and by participant and was supplied without curation.

From cysteine to phenylalanine, the CDR3 is 15 amino acids long. The kept DNA is CDR3 alone, 45 bases in frame from the first base. The germline V gene gives CDR1 as SGHVS and CDR2 as FQNEAQ. V and J are trimmed by 0 bases and 4 bases, and the gene matches miss 3 bases of the junction. The sequence joins TRBV7-8 to TRBJ2-5; the junction holds 9 bases that match TRBD2. The specimen sequenced was peripheral blood. The source is a woman aged 45-65 years with acute or convalescent COVID-19. CDR3 protein: CASSLASGGGETQYF. The sequence in DNA is TGTGCCAGCAGCTTAGCTAGCGGGGGAGGAGAGACCCAGTACTTC. Joined to the reference TRBV7-8 and TRBJ2-5 proteins, this CDR3 gives the full variable domain: GAGVSQSPRYKVAKRGQDVALRCDPISGHVSLFWYQQALGQGPEFLTYFQNEAQLDKSGLPSDRFFAERPEGSVSTLKIQRTQQEDSAVYLCASSLASGGGETQYFGPGTRLLVL.